Listed below are T cell receptor beta chains from one sample, sequenced in a study of blood T cell repertoires in COVID-19. The assay was immunoSEQ multiplex PCR, and TCRdb's table has in-frame clones only and misses some. The data contain about 140,000 clones, 84% of them singletons. The sequencing sample was made of peripheral blood. These receptors were obtained from a human donor in a cohort sampled during active COVID-19. Each CDR3 is given with its conserved first and last residue. A D gene is named only where the DNA matches it firmly. A clone size is listed for some rows: how often the clone was seen (once, few, many), or a class if it is expanded.

few	TRBV2	.	TRBJ1-6	CASKVQATSPLHF	TGTGCCAGCAAGGTGCAGGCGACCTCACCCCTCCACTTT
.	TRBV5-6	.	TRBJ2-1	CASSLLGWSPDGSYNEQFF	TGTGCCAGCAGCTTGCTTGGATGGAGCCCCGACGGCTCCTACAATGAGCAGTTCTTC
.	TRBV19	.	TRBJ1-2	CASSQDSSNYGYTF	TGTGCCAGTAGTCAAGACAGCTCTAACTATGGCTACACCTTC
once	TRBV28	.	TRBJ1-4	CASSLGGRVVTNEKLFF	TGTGCCAGCAGTTTAGGTGGTCGGGTTGTTACTAATGAAAAACTGTTTTTT
.	TRBV5-1	TRBD2	TRBJ2-1	CASSWRGRSDEQFF	TGCGCCAGCAGCTGGCGGGGGAGATCCGATGAGCAGTTCTTC
.	TRBV6-5	.	TRBJ2-1	CASTGRRVDNEQFF	TGTGCCAGCACTGGTCGGAGAGTTGACAATGAGCAGTTCTTC
.	TRBV2	.	TRBJ2-2	CASSFPKGGNWAGELFF	TGTGCCAGCAGTTTCCCTAAAGGGGGAAACTGGGCCGGGGAGCTGTTTTTT
.	TRBV9	.	TRBJ1-2	CASSVDTGGYTF	TGTGCCAGCAGCGTAGATACGGGTGGCTACACCTTC
.	TRBV5-1	.	TRBJ1-4	CASRPTEQTATNEKLFF	TGCGCCAGCAGACCGACAGAGCAGACCGCAACTAATGAAAAACTGTTTTTT
once	TRBV2	TRBD1	TRBJ1-3	CASRYTGDGNTIYF	TGTGCCAGCAGATATACAGGGGATGGAAACACCATATATTTT
once	TRBV30	.	TRBJ2-5	CAWSRGGLETQYF	TGTGCCTGGAGTAGGGGGGGATTGGAGACCCAGTACTTC
.	TRBV9	TRBD1	TRBJ1-1	CASERGQGGSEAFF	TGTGCCAGTGAGAGGGGACAGGGGGGATCTGAAGCTTTCTTT
.	TRBV9	.	TRBJ1-5	CASSQSGEGNQPQHF	TGTGCCAGCAGCCAATCGGGGGAGGGGAATCAGCCCCAGCATTTT
.	TRBV7-2	.	TRBJ1-3	CASSLSLGPGNTIYF	TGTGCCAGCAGCTTAAGTCTAGGTCCTGGAAACACCATATATTTT
.	TRBV4-2	.	TRBJ1-3	CASSLSRSLSGNTIYF	TGTGCCAGCAGCCTTTCGCGGTCCCTCTCTGGAAACACCATATATTTT
.	TRBV6-1	.	TRBJ1-2	CASSEGTGLVWDGYTF	TGTGCCAGCAGTGAAGGAACAGGGCTGGTATGGGATGGCTACACCTTC
.	TRBV2	.	TRBJ2-7	CASGPGVSSYEQYF	TGTGCCAGCGGACCGGGGGTAAGCTCCTACGAGCAGTACTTC
.	TRBV7-2	.	TRBJ1-1	CASSLAEARGTEAFF	TGTGCCAGCAGCTTAGCAGAGGCTAGGGGTACTGAAGCTTTCTTT
few	TRBV14	.	TRBJ1-6	CASSQATDHSPLHF	TGTGCCAGCAGCCAAGCGACAGACCATTCACCCCTCCACTTT
.	TRBV5-1	.	TRBJ1-1	CASRAGVTEAFF	TGCGCCAGCAGAGCAGGGGTGACTGAAGCTTTCTTT
once	TRBV5-1	.	TRBJ2-5	CASSLGQGGGETQYF	TGCGCCAGCAGCCTCGGACAAGGGGGTGGAGAGACCCAGTACTTC
.	TRBV30	.	TRBJ1-5	CAWSIRGGQPQHF	TGTGCCTGGAGTATCCGGGGTGGGCAGCCCCAGCATTTT
.	TRBV30	.	TRBJ1-3	CAWSVAGSRNTIYF	TGTGCCTGGAGTGTGGCCGGTAGCCGAAACACCATATATTTT
once	TRBV5-1	TRBD1	TRBJ1-2	CASSFTGQGGYTF	TGCGCCAGCAGCTTCACCGGACAGGGAGGCTACACCTTC
.	TRBV30	TRBD1	TRBJ1-1	CACDRGNTEAFF	TGTGCCTGCGACAGGGGGAACACTGAAGCTTTCTTT